Sequencing of this TCR beta chain was carried out in a study of T cell responses to AZD1222 COVID-19 vaccine. The study, taken as a whole, reports: CD4 TCRs associated with vaccination spanned spike, dominating at 160-218 and 743-854. A rise in Spike-specific TCR breadth and depth followed two AZD1222 doses.

Of note for this clone: Its specificity is not known.

This CDR3 has 15 residues. CDR1 and CDR2 (germline): LNHNV, YYDKDF (reference sequence). The V end was cut by 0 bases, the J end by 4 bases, with 10 bases between. Repertoires were generated with immunoSEQ multiplex PCR, while TCRdb's copy carries only in-frame clones and drops some. The sample has about 210,000 clones; 94% are singletons. The TCR comes from an adult who received the MenACWY meningococcal vaccine as a control. The chain couples TRBV15 to TRBJ2-1; D gene uncertain. The sequencing used peripheral blood, collected 28 days after the second dose of the MenACWY control vaccine. CDR3 residues: CATSRDQTGYNEQFF. DNA of the CDR3: TGTGCCACCAGCAGAGATCAGACTGGATACAATGAGCAGTTCTTC.